This T cell receptor beta chain was sequenced during a study of cytomegalovirus exposure and HLA in healthy donors. Study information: Samples from HLA-typed donors yielded about 86 million unique TCRs in an early data release. Regarding the study as a whole: Cytomegalovirus association was listed for about 150 TCR beta chains. Looking again later, the authors saw that most CMV-associated TCR beta chains seemed HLA-restricted. Researchers reportedly found TCR beta sequences accurately predicted most subjects' HLA-A and HLA-B alleles.

In this sample, this clone turned up once. The target antigen is unknown. Vbeta (60) and Jbeta (13) primers were used in the PCR. Sequencing used immunoSEQ multiplex PCR; TCRdb keeps in-frame clones, though not all of them. The sample lists approximately 190,000 clones, 80% occurring once. Germline V gene data show CDR1 as SEHNR and CDR2 as FQNEAQ (reference sequence). This CDR3 is 15 amino acids long. V shed 1 base and J shed 3 bases, with 13 bases lying between them. This chain joins TRBV7-9 and TRBJ2-7, with D tentatively TRBD2 (5 bases). Sequencing used PBMCs. The sequence came from a middle-aged man in good health and CMV-seropositive. The DNA of the CDR3 is TGTGCCAGCAGCTTAGGGGTACTCGGGGTCTACGAGCAGTACTTC. Protein: CASSLGVLGVYEQYF.